This entry lists 5 T cell receptor beta chains sequenced from one sample in a study of chemoradiotherapy in HPV16-positive cancers. Only in-frame clones appear in the TCRdb table, and some are missing; sequencing was by immunoSEQ multiplex PCR. Of approximately 30,000 clones listed, roughly 92% are singletons. The starting material was blood, obtained from a patient who underwent chemoradiotherapy. The origin of the receptors is a human donor with HPV-associated anogenital cancer.

This clone is a singleton in its sample. The J gene is TRBJ1-5, the V gene TRBV7-2, with D unresolved. The CDR3 covers 14 residues. Per the germline V gene, CDR1 is SGHTA and CDR2 is FQGNSA. Trimming removed 4 bases at V and 1 base at J, with 8 bases between. Written as DNA, the CDR3 is TGTGCCAGCAGCTCCCCAATGAGCAATCAGCCCCAGCATTTT. Translating gives CASSSPMSNQPQHF.

The chain recombines TRBV6-5 with TRBJ2-1, with D perhaps TRBD1 (6 bases). Trimming cost V 2 bases and J 6 bases, with 8 bases left between them. Germline loops: CDR1 MNHEY, CDR2 SVGAGI. This CDR3 contains 13 residues. The CDR3 loop reads CASSYGQLNEQFF. The CDR3 region has the DNA TGTGCCAGCAGTTACGGACAGCTCAATGAGCAGTTCTTC.

This chain connects TRBV5-1 to TRBJ1-1; perhaps TRBD1 as D (6 bases). Germline V gene data show CDR1 as SGHRS and CDR2 as YFSETQ. The germline V and J ends were trimmed by 6 bases and 0 bases, with 12 bases remaining between them. CDR3 length: 14 amino acids. The CDR3 is CASTYRDMNTEAFF. Here the CDR3 DNA reads TGCGCCAGCACTTACAGGGACATGAACACTGAAGCTTTCTTT. The whole variable domain, remainder taken from reference TRBV5-1 and TRBJ1-1, is KAGVTQTPRYLIKTRGQQVTLSCSPISGHRSVSWYQQTPGQGLQFLFEYFSETQRNKGNFPGRFSGRQFSNSRSEMNVSTLELGDSALYLCASTYRDMNTEAFFGQGTRLTVV.

This chain links TRBV28 with TRBJ2-1; TRBD2 might be the D (5 bases). Trimming took off 8 bases at V and 9 bases at J, with 8 bases between the two ends. This CDR3 is built from 10 residues. CDR1 is MDHEN, CDR2 SYDVKM, per germline. In DNA, the CDR3 is TGTGCCAGCGGACTTCCTGAGCAGTTCTTC. Protein product: CASGLPEQFF.

J is TRBJ1-4 and V is TRBV4-3, with TRBD1 identical over 7 bases. Germline V lookup: CDR1 LGHNA, CDR2 YSLEER. CDR3 size: 17 residues. V lost 4 bases, J lost 0 bases, and 8 bases stayed unmatched. CDR3 coding DNA: TGCGCCAGCAGCCCAGGGACAGATGGTACAACTAATGAAAAACTGTTTTTT. It yields the protein CASSPGTDGTTNEKLFF.